This entry describes one T cell receptor (beta chain). This clonotype turned up a few times. There is no known antigen for this receptor. Base qualities are not recorded, but no much larger clone differs from it by a single base. The TCR beta CDR3 regions were amplified from the RNA transcripts. For the first round of RT-PCR on the TCR CDR3, the HTBI primer set was used together with the Qiagen OneStep RT-PCR kit. The libraries were constructed in a second round of multiplex PCR and then size-selected and purified. Sequencing of the libraries was done on an Illumina HiSeq2000 using paired-end 100 bp reads. Concerning the study's data processing: Raw data were processed with SOAPnuke, discarding reads with adapters, uncalled bases, mean Phred below 15, or no exact constant-primer or identifier match. High-quality paired reads were merged with COPE v1.2.5, and unique nucleotide sequences were defined as clonotypes. Clonotypes were aligned to IMGT TRBV, TRBD and TRBJ reference segments using MiTCR v1.1. Only V-J combinations with frequency above 0.0001, covering roughly 99% of repertoires, were analysed. The TCS score was defined as the ratio of F50 (clonal expansion) to E x V (chaos), calculated using BLOSUM62-based TCRdist between CDR3 peptides within each V-J. Welch's t-statistics and random forest reduced approximately 520 V-J features to 10 to 15, which were used in a naive Bayes classifier (R e1071). TCRdb handled the public reads itself, with Q25 trimming in fastp and clone calling in MiXCR, and kept productive beta chains. Rows merge per CDR3 protein into single entries with the most common DNA and genes. TCRdb, rather than the study authors, made the V and J calls. A total of around 350,000 distinct CDR3 sequences appear in this sample, 15% to 19% of them only once. Together, the top ten hold 28% of the sample.

The source of the sample is a study of T cells in Graves' hyperthyroidism and ophthalmopathy (dated 2019 in TCRdb). For the wider study: Peripheral blood samples were taken at the time of initial diagnosis, prior to any treatment. Prospective prediction of ophthalmopathy was tested in an independent validation cohort consisting of 18 hyperthyroidism patients and 15 or so patients who later progressed to ophthalmopathy. The 75 to 100 discovery patients were randomly split 7:3 into training and test sets. The paper reports TCR Vbeta CDR3 sequencing of 130 to 150 peripheral blood samples: some 41 ophthalmopathy, fewer than 80 hyperthyroidism and approximately 17 progressor patients. Following sampling, methimazole starting at 30 mg daily was given to hyperthyroidism patients, and high-dose intravenous methylprednisolone was given to ophthalmopathy patients. The study also compared thyroid tissue and blood T-cell repertoires from about six Graves' hyperthyroidism patients. To identify distinguishing TCR V-J signatures, a discovery cohort of around 100 patients was used, comprising some 43 with Graves' ophthalmopathy and around 60 with stable Graves' hyperthyroidism. Broader findings and caveats from the paper: Sample size was not statistically predetermined, and investigators were not blinded to group allocation. A model built on a 13 V-J signature distinguished ophthalmopathy from stable hyperthyroidism, reaching around 88% sensitivity and 81% to 83% specificity in cross-validation and 80%/75% in testing. Most expanded thyroid clonotypes (frequency above 0.001) were also found in blood, which suggests that blood repertoires may mirror thyroid immune responses. In validation, the model predicted progression to ophthalmopathy with 65% to 71% sensitivity and roughly 72% specificity, a median of roughly seven months before onset.

Hyperthyroidism patients were aged 18 to 65 years and newly diagnosed, with disease duration of less than 2 months. The study excluded patients with uncontrolled infections, other autoimmune diseases, pregnancy or lactation. Diagnoses were established on the basis of clinical symptoms, serum thyroxine and TRAb, thyroid ultrasound, and orbital computed tomography. Blood from progressor patients was collected at the time of first diagnosis with hyperthyroidism, before any ophthalmopathy symptoms had appeared. PBMCs were separated from under 11 ml of fresh peripheral blood using Ficoll-Paque density gradient centrifugation. Progressor patients were first diagnosed with Graves' hyperthyroidism and then developed ophthalmopathy during follow-up. Trizol reagent was used to extract total RNA, and RNA quality was then checked on an Agilent 2100 Bioanalyzer. The CDR3, cysteine through phenylalanine, is 17 amino acids long. The entry retains the CDR3 DNA only, 51 bases that are in frame from base 1. The germline ends are 19 bases apart after V is trimmed by 2 bases and J by 6 bases. Based on the germline V gene, the CDR1 and CDR2 sequences are SGHVS and FQNEAQ.

The sample consisted of blood. This TCR derives from a woman aged 18-29 years with Graves' hyperthyroidism that later progressed to Graves' ophthalmopathy. The chain links TRBV7-8 with TRBJ2-2, with TRBD1 perhaps the D gene, on 6 matching bases. This receptor has the CDR3 CASSLPTPGVLAGELFF. The nucleotide sequence reads TGTGCCAGCAGCTTACCCACCCCAGGGGTGTTAGCCGGGGAGCTGTTTTTT.